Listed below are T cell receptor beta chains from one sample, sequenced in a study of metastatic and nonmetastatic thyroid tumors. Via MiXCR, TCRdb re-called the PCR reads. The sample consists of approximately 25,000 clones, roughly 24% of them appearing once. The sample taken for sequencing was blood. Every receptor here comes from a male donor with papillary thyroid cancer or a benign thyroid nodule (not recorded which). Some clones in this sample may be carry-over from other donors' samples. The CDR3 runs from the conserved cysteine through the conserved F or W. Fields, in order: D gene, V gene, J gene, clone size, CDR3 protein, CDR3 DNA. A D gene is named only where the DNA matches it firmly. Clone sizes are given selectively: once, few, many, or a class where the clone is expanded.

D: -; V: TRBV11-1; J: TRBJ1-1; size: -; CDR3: CASSSGPMNTEAFF; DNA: TGTGCCAGCAGCTCCGGGCCCATGAACACTGAAGCTTTCTTT
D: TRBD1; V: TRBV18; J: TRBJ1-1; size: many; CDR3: CASSWAQGRSNTEAFF; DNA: TGTGCCAGCTCATGGGCACAGGGGAGGTCTAACACTGAAGCTTTCTTT
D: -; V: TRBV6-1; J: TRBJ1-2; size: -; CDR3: CASSDDQGRYRGYTF; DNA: TGTGCCAGCAGTGACGACCAGGGAAGGTATCGGGGCTACACCTTC
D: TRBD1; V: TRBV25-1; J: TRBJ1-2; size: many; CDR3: CASSPGQIYGYTF; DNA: TGTGCCAGCAGTCCGGGACAGATCTATGGCTACACCTTC
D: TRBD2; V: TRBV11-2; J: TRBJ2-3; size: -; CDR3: CANSTRGDRTDTQYF; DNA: TGTGCCAACAGTACCCGGGGGGATCGCACAGATACGCAGTATTTT
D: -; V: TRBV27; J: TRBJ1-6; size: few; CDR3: CASSLTGLVNSPLHF; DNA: TGTGCCAGCAGTTTAACAGGGTTGGTGAATTCACCCCTCCACTTT
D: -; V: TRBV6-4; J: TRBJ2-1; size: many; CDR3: CASSDSAGSYNEQFF; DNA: TGTGCCAGCAGTGACTCAGCGGGCTCCTACAATGAGCAGTTCTTC
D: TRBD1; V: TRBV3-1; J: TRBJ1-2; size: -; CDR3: CSIRQTGTGDGYTF; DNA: TGTTCCATCAGACAGACCGGGACAGGGGATGGCTACACCTTC
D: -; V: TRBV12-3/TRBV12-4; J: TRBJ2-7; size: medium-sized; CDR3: CASSLNYEQYF; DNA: TGTGCCAGCAGTCTTAACTACGAGCAGTACTTC
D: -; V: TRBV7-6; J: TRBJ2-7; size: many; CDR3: CASSLESNYEQYF; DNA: TGTGCCAGCAGCTTAGAAAGTAACTACGAGCAGTACTTC
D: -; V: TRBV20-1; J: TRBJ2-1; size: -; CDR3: CSAKRGDSYNEQFF; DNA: TGCAGTGCTAAGAGGGGGGACTCCTACAATGAGCAGTTCTTC
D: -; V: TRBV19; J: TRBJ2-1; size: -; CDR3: CASILLQVNEQFF; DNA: TGTGCCAGTATATTATTACAGGTTAATGAGCAGTTCTTC
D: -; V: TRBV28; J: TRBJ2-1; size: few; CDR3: CASNARGNQNEQFF; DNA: TGTGCCAGCAACGCAAGGGGTAATCAAAATGAGCAGTTCTTC
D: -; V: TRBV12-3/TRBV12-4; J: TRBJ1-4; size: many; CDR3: CASSLGQLNEKLFF; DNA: TGTGCCAGCAGTTTGGGGCAGCTTAATGAAAAACTGTTTTTT
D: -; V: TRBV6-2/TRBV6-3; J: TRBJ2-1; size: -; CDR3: CASTETRLGSYNEQFF; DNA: TGTGCCAGCACCGAGACCCGTCTAGGCTCCTACAATGAGCAGTTCTTC
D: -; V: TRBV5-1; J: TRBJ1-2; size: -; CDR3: CASSLGARGLSYGYTF; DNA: TGCGCCAGCAGCTTGGGAGCCAGGGGACTCTCCTATGGCTACACCTTC
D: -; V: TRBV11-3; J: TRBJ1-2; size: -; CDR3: CASRPGTATYGYTF; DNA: TGTGCCAGCAGACCGGGGACGGCCACCTATGGCTACACCTTC
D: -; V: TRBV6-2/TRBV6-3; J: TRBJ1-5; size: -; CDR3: CASSRGGDSNQPQHF; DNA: TGTGCCAGCAGTCGAGGGGGGGATAGCAATCAGCCCCAGCATTTT
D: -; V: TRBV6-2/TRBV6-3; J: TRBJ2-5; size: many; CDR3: CASSSYDQYF; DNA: TGTGCCAGCAGTTCCTATGATCAGTACTTC
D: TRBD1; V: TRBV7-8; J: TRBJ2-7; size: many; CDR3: CASSRPSGQGYEQYF; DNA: TGTGCCAGCAGTCGCCCCTCGGGACAGGGATACGAGCAGTACTTC
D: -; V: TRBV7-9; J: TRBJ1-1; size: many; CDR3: CASGERVRAFF; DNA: TGTGCCAGCGGGGAGCGGGTTCGGGCTTTCTTT
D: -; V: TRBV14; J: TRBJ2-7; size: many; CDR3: CASSPGLLPGEEQYF; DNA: TGTGCCAGCAGCCCGGGACTTCTCCCCGGGGAAGAGCAGTACTTC
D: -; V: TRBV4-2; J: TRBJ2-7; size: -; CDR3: CASSQDCAGGTYEQYF; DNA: TGTGCCAGCAGCCAAGATTGTGCTGGGGGGACCTACGAGCAGTACTTC
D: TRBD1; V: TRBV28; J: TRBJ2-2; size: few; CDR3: CASSSRDRGRSGELFF; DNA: TGTGCCAGCAGTAGTCGGGACAGGGGTAGGAGCGGGGAGCTGTTTTTT
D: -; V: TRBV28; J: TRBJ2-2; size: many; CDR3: CASGPGGVSAGELFF; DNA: TGTGCCAGCGGACCAGGGGGGGTCTCGGCCGGGGAGCTGTTTTTT
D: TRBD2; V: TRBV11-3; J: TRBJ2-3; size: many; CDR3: CASSPGGADTQYF; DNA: TGTGCCAGCAGCCCTGGGGGGGCAGATACGCAGTATTTT
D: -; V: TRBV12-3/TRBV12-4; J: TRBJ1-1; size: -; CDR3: CASIKDSPATAFF; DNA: TGTGCCAGCATAAAAGACAGCCCAGCCACGGCTTTCTTT
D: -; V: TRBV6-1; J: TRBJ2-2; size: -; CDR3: CATEGNTGELFF; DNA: TGTGCCACCGAGGGGAACACCGGGGAGCTGTTTTTT
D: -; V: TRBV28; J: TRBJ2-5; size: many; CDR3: CASSLWGETQYF; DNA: TGTGCCAGCAGTTTATGGGGAGAGACCCAGTACTTC
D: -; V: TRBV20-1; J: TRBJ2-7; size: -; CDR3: CSALFHGTSGAYEQYF; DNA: TGCAGTGCCCTCTTCCACGGAACGAGTGGAGCCTACGAGCAGTACTTC
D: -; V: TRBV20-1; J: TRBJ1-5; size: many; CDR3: CSAGGGSNQPQHF; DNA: TGCAGTGCTGGGGGGGGTAGCAATCAGCCCCAGCATTTT
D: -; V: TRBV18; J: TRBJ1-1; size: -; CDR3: CASSSYTEASF; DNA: TGTGCCAGCTCATCATACACTGAAGCTTCCTTT
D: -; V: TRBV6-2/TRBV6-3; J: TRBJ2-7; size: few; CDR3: CASSYSGDGSYEQYF; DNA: TGTGCCAGCAGTTACTCCGGGGACGGTTCCTACGAGCAGTACTTC
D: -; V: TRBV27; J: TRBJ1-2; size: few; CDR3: CASSLLGGLNGYTF; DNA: TGTGCCAGCAGTTTATTGGGGGGGCTAAATGGCTACACCTTC
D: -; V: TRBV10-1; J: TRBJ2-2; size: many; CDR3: CASSATRSAGELFF; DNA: TGCGCCAGCAGTGCGACCCGATCGGCCGGGGAGCTGTTTTTT
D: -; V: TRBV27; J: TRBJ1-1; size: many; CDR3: CASSPRRPGDQAFF; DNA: TGTGCCAGCAGTCCAAGACGCCCGGGAGATCAAGCTTTCTTT
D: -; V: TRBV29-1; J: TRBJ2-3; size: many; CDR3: CSLTGQSSTDTQYF; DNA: TGCAGCCTCACCGGACAGTCTAGCACAGATACGCAGTATTTT